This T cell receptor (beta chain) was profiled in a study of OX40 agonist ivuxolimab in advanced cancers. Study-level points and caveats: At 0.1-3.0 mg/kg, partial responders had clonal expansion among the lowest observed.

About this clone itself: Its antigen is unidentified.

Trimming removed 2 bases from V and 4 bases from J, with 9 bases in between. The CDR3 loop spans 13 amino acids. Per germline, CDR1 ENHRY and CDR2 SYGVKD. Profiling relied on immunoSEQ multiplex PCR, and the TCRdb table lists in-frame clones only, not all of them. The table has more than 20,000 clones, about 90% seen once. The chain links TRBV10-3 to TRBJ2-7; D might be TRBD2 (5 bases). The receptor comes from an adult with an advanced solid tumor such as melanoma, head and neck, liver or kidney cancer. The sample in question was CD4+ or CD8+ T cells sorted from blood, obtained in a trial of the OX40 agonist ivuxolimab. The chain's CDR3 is CAISEVARYEQYF. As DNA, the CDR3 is TGTGCCATCAGTGAGGTAGCGCGTTACGAGCAGTACTTC.